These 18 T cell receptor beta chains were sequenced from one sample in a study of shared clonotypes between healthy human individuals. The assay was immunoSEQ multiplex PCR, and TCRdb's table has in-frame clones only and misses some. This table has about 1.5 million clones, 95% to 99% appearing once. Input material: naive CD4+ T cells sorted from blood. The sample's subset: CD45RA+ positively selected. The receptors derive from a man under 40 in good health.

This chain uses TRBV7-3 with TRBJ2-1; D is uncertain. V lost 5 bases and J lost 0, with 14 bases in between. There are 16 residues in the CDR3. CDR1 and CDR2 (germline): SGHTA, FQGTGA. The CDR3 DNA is TGTGCCAGCAGCCATCTCCGGGCTAGCTCCTACAATGAGCAGTTCTTC. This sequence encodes CASSHLRASSYNEQFF.

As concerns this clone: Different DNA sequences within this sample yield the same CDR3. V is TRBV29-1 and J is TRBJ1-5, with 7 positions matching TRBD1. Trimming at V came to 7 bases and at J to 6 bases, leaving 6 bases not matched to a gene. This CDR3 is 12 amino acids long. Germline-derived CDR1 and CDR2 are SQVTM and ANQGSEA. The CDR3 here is CSASTGTQPQHF. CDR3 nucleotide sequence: TGCAGCGCCTCGACAGGGACTCAGCCCCAGCATTTT.

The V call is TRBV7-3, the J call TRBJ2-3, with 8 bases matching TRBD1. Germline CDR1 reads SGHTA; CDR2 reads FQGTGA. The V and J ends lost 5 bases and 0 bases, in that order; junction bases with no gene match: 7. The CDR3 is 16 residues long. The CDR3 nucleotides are TGTGCCAGCAGCAACGGACAGGGTACTAGCACAGATACGCAGTATTTT. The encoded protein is CASSNGQGTSTDTQYF.

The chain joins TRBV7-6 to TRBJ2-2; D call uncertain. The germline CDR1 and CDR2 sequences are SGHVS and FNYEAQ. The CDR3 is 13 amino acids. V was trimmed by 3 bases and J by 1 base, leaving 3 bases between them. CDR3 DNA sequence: TGTGCCAGCAGCTTCGTGAACACCGGGGAGCTGTTTTTT. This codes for CASSFVNTGELFF. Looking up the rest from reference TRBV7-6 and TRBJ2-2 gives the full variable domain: GAGVSQSPRYKVTKRGQDVALRCDPISGHVSLYWYRQALGQGPEFLTYFNYEAQQDKSGLPNDRFSAERPEGSISTLTIQRTEQRDSAMYRCASSFVNTGELFFGEGSRLTVL.

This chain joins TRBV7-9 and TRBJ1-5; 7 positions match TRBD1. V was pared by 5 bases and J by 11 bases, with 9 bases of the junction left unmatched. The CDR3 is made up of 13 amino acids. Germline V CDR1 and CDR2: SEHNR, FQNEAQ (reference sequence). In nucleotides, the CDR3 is TGTGCCAGCAGCCCGGAGACCCAGGGGGCCCAGCATTTT. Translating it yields CASSPETQGAQHF.

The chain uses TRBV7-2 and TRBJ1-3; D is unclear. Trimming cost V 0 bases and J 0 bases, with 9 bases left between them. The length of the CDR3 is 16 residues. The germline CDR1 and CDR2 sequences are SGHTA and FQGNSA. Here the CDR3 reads CASSLAGLTSGNTIYF. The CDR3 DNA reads TGTGCCAGCAGCTTAGCGGGTCTGACCTCTGGAAACACCATATATTTT. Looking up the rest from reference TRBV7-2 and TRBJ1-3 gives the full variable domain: GAGVSQSPSNKVTEKGKDVELRCDPISGHTALYWYRQSLGQGLEFLIYFQGNSAPDKSGLPSDRFSAERTGGSVSTLTIQRTQQEDSAVYLCASSLAGLTSGNTIYFGEGSWLTVV.

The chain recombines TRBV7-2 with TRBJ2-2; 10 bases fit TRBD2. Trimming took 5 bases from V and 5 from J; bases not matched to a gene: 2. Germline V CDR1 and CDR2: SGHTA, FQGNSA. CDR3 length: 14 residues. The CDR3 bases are TGTGCCAGCAGCATTAGCGGGAGGACCGGGGAGCTGTTTTTT. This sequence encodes CASSISGRTGELFF.

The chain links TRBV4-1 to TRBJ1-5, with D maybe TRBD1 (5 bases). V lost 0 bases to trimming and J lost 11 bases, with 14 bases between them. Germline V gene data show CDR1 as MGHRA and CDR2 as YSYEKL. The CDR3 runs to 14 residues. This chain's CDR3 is CASSQESRWGAQHF. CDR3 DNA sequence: TGCGCCAGCAGCCAAGAAAGCCGCTGGGGGGCCCAGCATTTT.

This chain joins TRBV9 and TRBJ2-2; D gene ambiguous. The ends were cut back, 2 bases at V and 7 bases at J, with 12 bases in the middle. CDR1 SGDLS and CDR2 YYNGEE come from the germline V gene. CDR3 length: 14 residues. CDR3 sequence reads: CASSVRSLNGELFF. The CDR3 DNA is TGTGCCAGCAGCGTTCGGAGTTTGAACGGGGAGCTGTTTTTT.

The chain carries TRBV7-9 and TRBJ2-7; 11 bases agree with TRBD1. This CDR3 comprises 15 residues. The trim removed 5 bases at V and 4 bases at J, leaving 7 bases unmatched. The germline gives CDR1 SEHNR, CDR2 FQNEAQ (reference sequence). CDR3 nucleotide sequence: TGTGCCAGCAGCGGCAGGGACAGGGGGATGTACGAGCAGTACTTC. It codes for CASSGRDRGMYEQYF.

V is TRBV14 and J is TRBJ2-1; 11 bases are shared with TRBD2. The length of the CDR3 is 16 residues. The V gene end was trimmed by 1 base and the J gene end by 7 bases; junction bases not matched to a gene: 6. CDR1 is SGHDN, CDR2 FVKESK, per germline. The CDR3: CASSQVFSGRANEQFF. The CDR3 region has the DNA TGTGCCAGCAGCCAAGTGTTTAGCGGGAGGGCTAATGAGCAGTTCTTC.

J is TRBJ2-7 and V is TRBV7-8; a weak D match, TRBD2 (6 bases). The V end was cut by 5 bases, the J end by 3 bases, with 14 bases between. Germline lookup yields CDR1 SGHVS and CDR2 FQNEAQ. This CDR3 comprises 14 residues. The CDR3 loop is CASSLGTWSYEQYF. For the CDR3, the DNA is TGTGCCAGCAGCCTAGGGACTTGGAGCTACGAGCAGTACTTC.

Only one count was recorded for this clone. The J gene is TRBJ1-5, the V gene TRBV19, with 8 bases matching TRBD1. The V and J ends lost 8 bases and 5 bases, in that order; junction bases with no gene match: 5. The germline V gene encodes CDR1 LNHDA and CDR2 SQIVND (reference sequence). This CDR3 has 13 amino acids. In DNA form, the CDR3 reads TGTGCCAGTGGCGACAGGGGCCATCAGCCCCAGCATTTT. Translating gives CASGDRGHQPQHF.

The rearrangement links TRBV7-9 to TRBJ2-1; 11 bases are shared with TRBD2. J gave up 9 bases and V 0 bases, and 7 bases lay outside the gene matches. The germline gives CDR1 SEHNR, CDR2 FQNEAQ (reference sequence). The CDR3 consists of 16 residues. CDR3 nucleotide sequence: TGTGCCAGCAGCTTAGCCGGAGGTACTAGCGGGGGTGAGCAGTTCTTC. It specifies CASSLAGGTSGGEQFF.

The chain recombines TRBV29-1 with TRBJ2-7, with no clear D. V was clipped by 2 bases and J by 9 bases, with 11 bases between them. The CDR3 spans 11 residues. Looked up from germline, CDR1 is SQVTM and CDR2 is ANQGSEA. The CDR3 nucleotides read TGCAGCGTTGAAACTAAGGTTTCGCAGTACTTC. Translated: CSVETKVSQYF.

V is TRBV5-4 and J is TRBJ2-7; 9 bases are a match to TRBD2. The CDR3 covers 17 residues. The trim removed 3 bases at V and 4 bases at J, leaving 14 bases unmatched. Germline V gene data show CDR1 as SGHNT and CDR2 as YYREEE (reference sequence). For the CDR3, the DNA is TGTGCCAGCAGCTCCCGGGGCGGGGCTAGCGGGACGTACGAGCAGTACTTC. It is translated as CASSSRGGASGTYEQYF.

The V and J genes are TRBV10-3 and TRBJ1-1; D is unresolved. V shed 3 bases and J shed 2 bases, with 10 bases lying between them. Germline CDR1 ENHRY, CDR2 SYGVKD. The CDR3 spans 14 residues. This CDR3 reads CAISEKKTNTEAFF. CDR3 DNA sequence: TGTGCCATCAGTGAAAAGAAGACCAACACTGAAGCTTTCTTT.

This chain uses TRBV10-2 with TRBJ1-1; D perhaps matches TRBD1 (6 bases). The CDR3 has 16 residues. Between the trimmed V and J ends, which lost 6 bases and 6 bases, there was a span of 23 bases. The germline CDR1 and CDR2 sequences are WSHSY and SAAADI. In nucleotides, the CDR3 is TGCGCCAGCAGGACCTGGGGGCGTGGATTACCCCCTGAAGCTTTCTTT. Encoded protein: CASRTWGRGLPPEAFF.